The present entry profiles one T cell receptor beta chain with its context. Its specificity is unknown. This sample stems from a study of T cells in Graves' hyperthyroidism and ophthalmopathy. Findings and caveats of the study: Peripheral blood also featured most of the thyroid clonotypes expanded above 0.001.

V lost 6 bases, J lost 8 bases, and 13 bases lay in between. The CDR3 sequence is 12 residues long. RNA transcripts gave rise to amplified TCR beta CDR3 regions. First-round RT-PCR of the TCR CDR3 relied on the HTBI primer set. TCRdb passed the multiplex PCR reads through MiXCR, listing each CDR3 protein once. The sample records roughly 710,000 distinct CDR3 sequences, 30% to 40% being singletons. Stability of Graves' hyperthyroidism was defined as absent ophthalmopathy progression within 18 months. Sample: blood. This TCR derives from a woman aged 40 to 55 with Graves' hyperthyroidism. The chain joins TRBV12-3 or TRBV12-4 to TRBJ2-5; D gene ambiguous. As DNA, the CDR3 is TGTGCCAGCAGAGCCGGGCGTTCAACCCAGTACTTC. Translating it yields CASRAGRSTQYF.